The 31 T cell receptor beta chains presented below share a single source sample, sequenced in a study of beta chain features in type 1 diabetes (dated by TCRdb to between 2018 and 2020). To prepare the library, the immunoSEQ multiplex PCR assay was applied. The High Capacity cDNA Reverse Transcription Kit was used to reverse transcribe all of the isolated RNA, meaning that expressed TCRB transcripts were what got sequenced. What TCRdb holds here is the immuneACCESS table cut down to in-frame rearrangements. Part of the clones is not present; checked against another copy, under half of the missing clones reflect an unresolved V gene, and the others are unexplained. In all, the sample holds about 360,000 clones, and 10% to 15% of those were seen once. The ten top clones hold 0.017% of the sample. The sample consisted of naive CD4+ T cells from blood. In the paper's terms, the cell subset or site label means: true naive CD4+ T cells. These receptors all stem from a man aged 18 to 29 in good health.

The chain couples TRBV7-9 to TRBJ2-1, with 7 bases identical to TRBD2. The V segment lost 4 bases and the J segment 2 bases; nucleotides outside the gene matches: 11. CDR1 SEHNR and CDR2 FQNEAQ come from the germline V gene (reference sequence). The CDR3 runs 17 residues. CDR3 DNA sequence: TGTGCCAGCAGCTGGACACCCAGCGGGACCCCCTACAATGAGCAGTTCTTC. Amino acid sequence: CASSWTPSGTPYNEQFF.

This clone has at least ten counts. This sequence joins TRBV29-1 and TRBJ2-7; TRBD1 matches at 11 bases. Germline CDR1 reads SQVTM; CDR2 reads ANQGSEA. J was trimmed by 4 bases and V by 6 bases; bases with no gene match: 8. This CDR3 has 14 amino acids. CDR3 loop: CSVGPGQGAYEQYF. DNA of the CDR3: TGCAGCGTCGGTCCCGGACAGGGGGCTTACGAGCAGTACTTC.

The table lists this clone with a few counts. V gene TRBV18 combines with J gene TRBJ2-7, with 7 bases identical to TRBD1. Germline CDR1 and CDR2: KGHSH and LQKENI. Unmatched junction bases numbered 4, after V lost 3 bases and J lost 2 bases. The CDR3 runs 14 residues. CDR3 sequence: CASSPWDSTYEQYF. As DNA, the CDR3 is TGTGCCAGCTCACCCTGGGACAGCACCTACGAGCAGTACTTC.

The gene calls are TRBV25-1 and TRBJ2-7; TRBD2 agrees at 7 bases. The CDR3 is 13 amino acids. V was clipped by 6 bases and J by 4 bases; unmatched bases: 6. Germline V lookup: CDR1 MGHDK, CDR2 SYGVNS. In nucleotides, the CDR3 is TGTGCCAGCAGGACGACGGGGGGTTACGAGCAGTACTTC. This codes for CASRTTGGYEQYF.

The chain recombines TRBV6-1 with TRBJ2-1, with 9 nucleotides matching TRBD1. Trimming cost V 11 bases and J 7 bases; bases outside gene matches: 12. The CDR3 sequence is 14 residues long. Per the germline V gene, CDR1 is MNHNS and CDR2 is SASEGT. Here the CDR3 DNA reads TGTGCCTCCACTACCGGGACAGGGCAGAATGAGCAGTTCTTC. This sequence encodes CASTTGTGQNEQFF.

This clone has only a few counts. The chain combines TRBV7-3 with TRBJ2-5; TRBD2 matches 11 bases. Germline values: CDR1 SGHTA, CDR2 FQGTGA. V shed 5 bases, J shed 3 bases, and the junction held 5 bases outside the gene matches. There are 15 residues in the CDR3. The CDR3 region has the DNA TGTGCCAGCAGCCGGACGGGACTAGCGGAAGAGACCCAGTACTTC. Amino acids: CASSRTGLAEETQYF.

This clone was found a few times. The rearrangement links TRBV7-3 to TRBJ2-7; 12 bases line up with TRBD2. The CDR3 is 18 residues long. Looked up from germline, CDR1 is SGHTA and CDR2 is FQGTGA. With V trimmed by 5 bases and J by 0 bases, 11 bases remained unmatched. CDR3 protein: CASSLLAGGGLYSYEQYF. The CDR3 DNA is TGTGCCAGCAGCCTACTAGCGGGAGGAGGCTTGTACTCCTACGAGCAGTACTTC.

A few counts support this clone. The chain couples TRBV28 to TRBJ2-1; TRBD2 matches at 11 bases. Looked up from germline, CDR1 is MDHEN and CDR2 is SYDVKM. The CDR3 has 15 amino acids. V dropped 8 bases and J dropped 7; count of bases not matched to a gene: 10. The CDR3 sequence is CASVSGASGRNEQFF. CDR3 nucleotide sequence: TGTGCCAGCGTCAGTGGGGCTAGCGGGAGGAATGAGCAGTTCTTC.

This clone was observed a few times. The rearrangement uses TRBV18 and TRBJ1-3; D remains ambiguous. Germline CDR1 and CDR2: KGHSH and LQKENI. CDR3 length equals 15 residues. The ends were cut back, 2 bases at V and 0 bases at J, with 8 bases in the middle. The CDR3 region has the DNA TGTGCCAGCTCACCATCGGTGCACTCTGGAAACACCATATATTTT. Encoded protein: CASSPSVHSGNTIYF.

Turning to this clone: Other DNA sequences of this sample code for an identical CDR3. The chain links TRBV5-1 to TRBJ2-7; 9 positions agree with TRBD1. This CDR3 has 14 amino acids. Germline V CDR1 and CDR2: SGHRS, YFSETQ. The trim removed 0 bases at V and 4 bases at J, leaving 2 bases unmatched. The CDR3 region is CASSLDRGPYEQYF. CDR3 nucleotides: TGCGCCAGCAGCTTGGACAGGGGGCCGTACGAGCAGTACTTC.

This clone was counted a single time. The V call is TRBV11-3, the J call TRBJ2-4; no firm D call. The length of the CDR3 is 11 residues. CDR1 is SGHNT and CDR2 is YENEEA in the germline V gene. V was clipped by 4 bases and J by 8 bases, with 6 bases between them. Here the CDR3 reads CASSSRDIQYF. The CDR3 DNA reads TGTGCCAGCAGCTCGAGAGACATTCAGTACTTC.

The chain is built from TRBV5-1 and TRBJ2-1; 11 bases align to TRBD1. The CDR3 consists of 16 residues. Germline V gives CDR1 SGHRS, CDR2 YFSETQ. Germline trimming cut 4 bases from V and 2 bases from J; bases unmatched to any gene: 5. The CDR3, as DNA: TGCGCCAGCAGCCCCGGACAGGGGGCCGCCTACAATGAGCAGTTCTTC. It specifies CASSPGQGAAYNEQFF.

The chain carries TRBV25-1 and TRBJ1-2; D unresolved. V was cut by 4 bases and J by 8 bases, with 8 bases left in between. Germline V CDR1 and CDR2: MGHDK, SYGVNS. The length of the CDR3 is 11 residues. The CDR3 reads CASSGTRGYTF. The CDR3 DNA is TGTGCCAGCAGTGGAACGAGAGGCTACACCTTC.

The CDR3 nucleotides are TGTGCCAGCAGTTTACCGGGACAAAGCAATCAGCCCCAGCATTTT. Its protein product is CASSLPGQSNQPQHF. V gene TRBV28 combines with J gene TRBJ1-5; maybe TRBD1 (6 bases). The V gene lost 2 bases and the J gene lost 1 base, with 9 bases spanning the gap. Germline V gives CDR1 MDHEN, CDR2 SYDVKM. This CDR3 spans 15 amino acids.

The chain combines TRBV28 with TRBJ2-1, with a weak D call TRBD2 (7 bases). Trimming cost V 3 bases and J 4 bases, with 13 bases left between them. From germline, CDR1 is MDHEN and CDR2 SYDVKM. This CDR3 spans 15 amino acids. The CDR3 is CASSLGGGQYNEQFF. The CDR3 DNA is TGTGCCAGCAGTTTGGGGGGGGGCCAATACAATGAGCAGTTCTTC.

This clone was observed a few times. This chain uses TRBV21-1 with TRBJ2-7; TRBD2 was called by the table and not checked on the DNA. TRBV21-1 is shown as a pseudogene. CDR3 length equals 14 residues. The chain's CDR3 is CAGAGGARIYEQYF. CDR3 DNA sequence: TGTGCCGGAGCCGGGGGAGCACGAATATACGAGCAGTACTTC.

This clone is a singleton in its sample. V usage is TRBV5-1 and J usage is TRBJ1-6; 10 nucleotides align to TRBD1. The CDR3 consists of 14 residues. CDR1 is SGHRS and CDR2 is YFSETQ in the germline V gene. J gave up 9 bases and V 3 bases, and 3 bases lay outside the gene matches. The CDR3 DNA reads TGCGCCAGCAGCTCCGGGACAGGGGTTTCACCCCTCCACTTT. Translated: CASSSGTGVSPLHF.

The chain is built from TRBV7-3 and TRBJ2-7, with a tentative D call TRBD2 (5 bases). The V and J ends lost 2 bases and 4 bases respectively, with 9 bases between them. The germline V gene has CDR1 SGHTA and CDR2 FQGTGA. This CDR3 is built from 13 residues. As DNA, the CDR3 is TGTGCCAGCAGCTTAGGAGGCCAGTACGAGCAGTACTTC. Encoded protein: CASSLGGQYEQYF.

There are a few counts of this clone. The chain recombines TRBV14 with TRBJ2-1; the match to TRBD2 covers 9 bases. Germline V gives CDR1 SGHDN, CDR2 FVKESK. The CDR3 has 16 amino acids. Trimming at V came to 5 bases and at J to 8 bases, leaving 13 bases not matched to a gene. Written as DNA, the CDR3 is TGTGCCAGCAGCTTCCGAGCGGGAGGCCTTTCCTATGAGCAGTTCTTC. Protein: CASSFRAGGLSYEQFF. Based on the CDR3 plus reference TRBV14 and TRBJ2-1, the full variable domain is EAGVTQFPSHSVIEKGQTVTLRCDPISGHDNLYWYRRVMGKEIKFLLHFVKESKQDESGMPNNRFLAERTGGTYSTLKVQPAELEDSGVYFCASSFRAGGLSYEQFFGPGTRLTVL.

The chain employs TRBV19 and TRBJ1-2; 7 positions agree with TRBD1. J lost 0 bases, V lost 6 bases, and 4 bases had no gene match. CDR1 LNHDA and CDR2 SQIVND come from the germline V gene (reference sequence). The CDR3 covers 14 residues. The CDR3 bases are TGTGCCAGTAGGAGGACAGGTTCTAACTATGGCTACACCTTC. It codes for CASRRTGSNYGYTF. The variable domain in full, with the rest retrieved from reference TRBV19 and TRBJ1-2, is DGGITQSPKYLFRKEGQNVTLSCEQNLNHDAMYWYRQDPGQGLRLIYYSQIVNDFQKGDIAEGYSVSREKKESFPLTVTSAQKNPTAFYLCASRRTGSNYGYTFGSGTRLTVV.

This chain uses TRBV7-2 with TRBJ2-7, with TRBD2 matching over 8 bases. The CDR3 is 16 amino acids. The germline gives CDR1 SGHTA, CDR2 FQGNSA. After removal of 2 bases from V and 6 bases from J, the junction contained 12 bases not matched to a gene. CDR3 bases: TGTGCCAGCAGCTTATCCCCCCCCGGGGGGGCCTCCGAGCAGTACTTC. This codes for CASSLSPPGGASEQYF.

This clone was counted a few times. The CDR3 here is CASSPGNSGSHEQYF. The DNA of the CDR3 is TGTGCCAGCAGCCCAGGGAATAGCGGGAGCCACGAGCAGTACTTC. J is TRBJ2-7 and V is TRBV9, with 9 bases fitting TRBD2. Germline CDR1 is SGDLS and CDR2 is YYNGEE. J gave up 5 bases and V 4 bases, and 10 bases lay outside the gene matches. This CDR3 has 15 residues.

On this clone: Other nucleotide sequences in the sample specify the same CDR3. V usage is TRBV29-1 and J usage is TRBJ1-1, with 7 bases identical to TRBD1. This CDR3 has 13 residues. Germline CDR1 SQVTM, CDR2 ANQGSEA. Germline trimming cut 7 bases from V and 1 base from J; bases unmatched to any gene: 6. The CDR3 coding sequence is TGCAGCGCTGGGACAGACCCGAACACTGAAGCTTTCTTT. Translating it yields CSAGTDPNTEAFF.

This clone was seen a few times. This chain uses TRBV30 with TRBJ1-2; the match to TRBD1 covers 7 bases. CDR1 GTSNPN and CDR2 SVGIG come from the germline V gene (reference sequence). CDR3 length: 12 residues. The trim removed 4 bases at V and 4 bases at J, leaving 3 bases unmatched. The CDR3 spells CAWNGDSYGYTF. The CDR3 bases are TGTGCCTGGAACGGGGACAGCTATGGCTACACCTTC.

The chain employs TRBV5-1 and TRBJ2-5, with 7 bases aligning to TRBD2. This CDR3 is built from 11 residues. The germline CDR1 and CDR2 sequences are SGHRS and YFSETQ. The V and J ends lost 5 bases and 5 bases, in that order; junction bases with no gene match: 0. The CDR3 DNA sequence: TGCGCCAGCAGGGGGGGGGAGACCCAGTACTTC. This codes for CASRGGETQYF.

This clone has more than one count but fewer than ten. This chain uses TRBV5-1 with TRBJ2-3, with D possibly matching TRBD1 (5 bases). Germline CDR1 SGHRS, CDR2 YFSETQ. This CDR3 region has 15 residues. Trimming took 0 bases from V and 4 from J, leaving 12 bases between them. The CDR3 loop reads CASSLDQGPPDTQYF. The CDR3 nucleotides are TGCGCCAGCAGCTTGGACCAGGGCCCCCCAGATACGCAGTATTTT.

A few counts support this clone. The V gene is TRBV7-2, the J gene TRBJ2-1, with 10 bases fitting TRBD1. The CDR3 covers 17 residues. Trimming removed 5 bases from V and 6 bases from J; junction bases left unmatched: 13. Germline V lookup: CDR1 SGHTA, CDR2 FQGNSA. The CDR3: CASSPAGTGQGGNEQFF. The CDR3 DNA is TGTGCCAGCAGCCCCGCGGGGACCGGACAGGGGGGCAATGAGCAGTTCTTC.

The chain joins TRBV6-1 to TRBJ1-2, with TRBD1 identical over 7 bases. The CDR3 is 14 amino acids. Germline V gene data show CDR1 as MNHNS and CDR2 as SASEGT. J lost 4 bases, V lost 5 bases, and 7 bases had no gene match. The CDR3 DNA is TGTGCCAGCAGTCACCGGGACAGAGGCTATGGCTACACCTTC. It is translated as CASSHRDRGYGYTF.

V and J are TRBV7-2 and TRBJ2-5, with 7 bases identical to TRBD2. The CDR3 runs to 13 residues. Germline V CDR1 and CDR2: SGHTA, FQGNSA. The J segment lost 4 bases and the V segment lost 8 bases, leaving 7 bases of the junction unmatched. Written as DNA, the CDR3 is TGTGCCAGCCGAGGGAGGGTTGTAGAGACCCAGTACTTC. Translated, it gives CASRGRVVETQYF.

This clone was counted between two and nine times. The chain joins TRBV28 to TRBJ2-7; possible D gene TRBD1, 6 bases. The CDR3 consists of 14 residues. The germline V gene encodes CDR1 MDHEN and CDR2 SYDVKM. The V and J ends lost 2 bases and 3 bases respectively, with 11 bases between them. CDR3 bases: TGTGCCAGCAGTTTAGCAGGGGTCCGCTACGAGCAGTACTTC. Translation gives CASSLAGVRYEQYF.

The V gene is TRBV5-4, the J gene TRBJ1-2, with D possibly being TRBD1 (6 bases). The germline V and J ends were trimmed by 5 bases and 4 bases, with 15 bases remaining between them. Germline CDR1 reads SGHNT; CDR2 reads YYREEE (reference sequence). The CDR3 covers 14 residues. The CDR3 DNA is TGTGCCAGCAGGGTGGGGGACATACCCTATGGCTACACCTTC. It codes for CASRVGDIPYGYTF.